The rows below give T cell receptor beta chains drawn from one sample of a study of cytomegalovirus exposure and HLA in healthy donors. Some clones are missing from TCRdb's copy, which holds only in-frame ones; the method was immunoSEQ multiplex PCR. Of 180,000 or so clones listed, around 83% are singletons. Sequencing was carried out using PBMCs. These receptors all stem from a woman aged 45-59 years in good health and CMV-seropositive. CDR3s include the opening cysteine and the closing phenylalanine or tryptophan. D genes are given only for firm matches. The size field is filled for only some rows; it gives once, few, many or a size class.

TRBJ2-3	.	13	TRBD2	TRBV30	CAWSTGGTDTQYF	TGTGCCTGGAGTACGGGGGGGACAGATACGCAGTATTTT
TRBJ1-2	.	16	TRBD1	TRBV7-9	CASSPWTGTSNYGYTF	TGTGCCAGCAGCCCCTGGACAGGAACTTCCAACTATGGCTACACCTTC
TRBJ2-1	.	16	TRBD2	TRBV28	CASQKIGGAPYNEQFF	TGTGCCAGCCAAAAAATCGGGGGGGCCCCTTACAATGAGCAGTTCTTC
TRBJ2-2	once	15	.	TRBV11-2	CASSPWDLNTGELFF	TGTGCCAGCAGCCCCTGGGACTTGAACACCGGGGAGCTGTTTTTT
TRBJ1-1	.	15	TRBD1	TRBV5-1	CASSFLGQGATEAFF	TGCGCCAGCAGCTTTTTAGGACAGGGGGCAACTGAAGCTTTCTTT
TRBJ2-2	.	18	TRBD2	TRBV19	CASSYASGRAGNTGELFF	TGTGCCAGTAGTTACGCTAGCGGGAGGGCCGGGAACACCGGGGAGCTGTTTTTT
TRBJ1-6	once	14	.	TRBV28	CASSLDRSNSPLHF	TGTGCCAGCAGTCTGGACAGATCTAATTCACCCCTCCACTTT
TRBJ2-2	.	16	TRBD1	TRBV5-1	CASSPTGKSLTGELFF	TGCGCCAGCAGCCCGACAGGGAAGTCTCTCACCGGGGAGCTGTTTTTT
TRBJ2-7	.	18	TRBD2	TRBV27	CASSPQMGAGGTLYEQYF	TGTGCCAGCAGTCCGCAAATGGGGGCGGGGGGGACCCTCTACGAGCAGTACTTC
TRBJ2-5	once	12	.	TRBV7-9	CSSSLASQDQYF	TGTTCCAGCAGCTTAGCGTCTCAGGACCAGTACTTC
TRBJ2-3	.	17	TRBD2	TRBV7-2	CASSSRGAGGSADTQYF	TGTGCCAGCAGCTCCAGGGGAGCGGGGGGATCGGCAGATACGCAGTATTTT
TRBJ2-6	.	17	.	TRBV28	CASSLNGRTSGANGLTF	TGTGCCAGCAGTTTAAACGGCAGGACCTCTGGGGCCAACGGCCTGACTTTC
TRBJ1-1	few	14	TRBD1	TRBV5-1	CASSLAAGGTEAFF	TGCGCCAGCAGCTTGGCCGCAGGGGGGACTGAAGCTTTCTTT
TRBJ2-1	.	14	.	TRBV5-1	CASSLGQGYNEQFF	TGCGCCAGCAGCTTGGGCCAGGGCTACAATGAGCAGTTCTTC
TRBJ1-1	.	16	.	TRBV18	CASSPPMGREYTEAFF	TGTGCCAGCTCACCACCGATGGGGAGGGAGTACACTGAAGCTTTCTTT
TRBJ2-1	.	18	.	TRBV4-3	CASSQRAQGEASQHEQFF	TGCGCCAGCAGCCAAAGGGCCCAAGGGGAGGCCTCCCAACATGAGCAGTTCTTC
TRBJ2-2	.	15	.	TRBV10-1	CASSAWGPNTGELFF	TGCGCCAGCAGTGCTTGGGGGCCGAACACCGGGGAGCTGTTTTTT
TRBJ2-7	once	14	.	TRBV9	CASSTGTPGYEQYF	TGTGCCAGCAGCACCGGGACACCGGGCTACGAGCAGTACTTC
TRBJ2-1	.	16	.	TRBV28	CASSFNQDYLYNEQFF	TGTGCCAGCAGTTTTAATCAGGACTACCTCTACAATGAGCAGTTCTTC
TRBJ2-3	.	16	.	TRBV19	CASSPQGATLSDTQYF	TGTGCCAGTAGTCCCCAGGGTGCGACATTAAGTGATACGCAGTATTTT
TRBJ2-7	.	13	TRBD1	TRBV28	CASGQASSYEQYF	TGTGCCAGCGGACAGGCCAGCTCCTACGAGCAGTACTTC
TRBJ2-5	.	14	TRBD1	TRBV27	CASSARDSQETQYF	TGTGCCAGCAGTGCCAGGGACAGCCAAGAGACCCAGTACTTC
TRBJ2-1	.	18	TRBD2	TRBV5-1	CASGLAPLGAGGLGEQFF	TGCGCCAGCGGCTTGGCCCCCTTGGGAGCGGGAGGGCTGGGGGAGCAGTTCTTC
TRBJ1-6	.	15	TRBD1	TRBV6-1	CASRAPGQANSPLHF	TGTGCCAGCAGAGCTCCGGGACAGGCTAATTCACCCCTCCACTTT
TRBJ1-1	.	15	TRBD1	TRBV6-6	CASSYRQGGDTEAFF	TGTGCCAGCAGTTACCGACAGGGGGGTGACACTGAAGCTTTCTTT
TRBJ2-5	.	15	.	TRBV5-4	CASSSSSTYQETQYF	TGTGCCAGCAGCTCCTCTTCTACGTACCAAGAGACCCAGTACTTC
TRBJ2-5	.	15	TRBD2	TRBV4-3	CASSQDRTSEETQYF	TGCGCCAGCAGCCAAGATCGAACTAGCGAGGAGACCCAGTACTTC
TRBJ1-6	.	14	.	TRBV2	CASSGGGRNSPLHF	TGTGCCAGCAGCGGGGGGGGCAGGAATTCACCCCTCCACTTT
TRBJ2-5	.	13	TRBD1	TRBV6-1	CASSADRGETQYF	TGTGCCAGCAGTGCAGACAGGGGAGAGACCCAGTACTTC